This T cell receptor (beta chain) was recorded in a study of cytomegalovirus exposure and HLA in healthy donors. In the study overall: An analysis done earlier identified 120 million or so unique TCR beta sequences from approximately 170 million T cells. Study results and caveats: In the analysis, some V segments, TRBV6-2 and TRBV6-3 included, were excluded as indistinguishable.

The PCR made use of 60 Vbeta and 13 Jbeta primers. Generated by immunoSEQ multiplex PCR, the TCRdb table keeps only in-frame clones and is missing some. The sample consists of approximately 250,000 clones, 78% of them appearing once. This clone was detected a few times. No antigen is known for it. This CDR3 has 15 amino acids. CDR1 and CDR2 from the germline V gene are MNHNY and SVGAGI (reference sequence). The ends were cut back, 2 bases at V and 8 bases at J, with 13 bases in the middle. J is TRBJ1-6 and V is TRBV6-6; a weak D match, TRBD1 (6 bases). The specimen was PBMCs. The sequence derives from a boy between 10 and 17 years old in good health and CMV-seronegative. The CDR3 sequence is CASSYQGQGDSPLHF. The CDR3 DNA reads as TGTGCCAGCAGTTACCAGGGGCAAGGAGATTCACCCCTCCACTTT.